The rows below give T cell receptor beta chains drawn from one sample of a study of T cell responses to AZD1222 COVID-19 vaccine. TCRdb keeps only in-frame clones here, not all; method: immunoSEQ multiplex PCR. The sample has 110,000 to 150,000 clones, 85% to 90% seen once. The material sequenced was peripheral blood, taken on day 0 of AZD1222 vaccination. The receptors were gathered from an adult in good health. Both conserved end residues are part of each CDR3. A D gene is named only where the DNA matches it firmly. Only some rows state a clone size, as once, few, many or a class for expanded clones.

J: TRBJ1-6; size: few; D: .; V: TRBV19; DNA: TGTGCCAGTAGTATAGATCGGGTGAATTCACCCCTCCACTTT; CDR3: CASSIDRVNSPLHF
J: TRBJ1-2; size: .; D: TRBD1; V: TRBV7-2; DNA: TGTGCCAGCAGCTTAAACCCAGCAGGGGGCTATGGCTACACCTTC; CDR3: CASSLNPAGGYGYTF
J: TRBJ2-7; size: .; D: .; V: TRBV19; DNA: TGTGCCAGTAGTCACTTCCGGTCCTACGAGCAGTACTTC; CDR3: CASSHFRSYEQYF
J: TRBJ1-4; size: .; D: TRBD1; V: TRBV27; DNA: TGTGCCAGCAGTTTGATCGGGACAGGGGTTATAACTAATGAAAAACTGTTTTTT; CDR3: CASSLIGTGVITNEKLFF
J: TRBJ1-5; size: .; D: .; V: TRBV28; DNA: TGTGCCAGCAGTATTTTAACAGGGAGGCCCCAGCATTTT; CDR3: CASSILTGRPQHF
J: TRBJ1-5; size: .; D: .; V: TRBV2; DNA: TGTGCCAGCAGTGTGCAGGGTGGGAATCAGCCCCAGCATTTT; CDR3: CASSVQGGNQPQHF
J: TRBJ1-2; size: .; D: .; V: TRBV6-5; DNA: TGTGCCAGCATTGGGTTTGGCTACACCTTC; CDR3: CASIGFGYTF
J: TRBJ1-5; size: .; D: .; V: TRBV7-9; DNA: TGTGCCAGCAGCTTAGGGGTGGATAGCAATCAGCCCCAGCATTTT; CDR3: CASSLGVDSNQPQHF
J: TRBJ1-4; size: .; D: .; V: TRBV5-6; DNA: TGTGCCAGCAGCTTGGGACACGGAACATCTAATGAAAAACTGTTTTTT; CDR3: CASSLGHGTSNEKLFF
J: TRBJ2-7; size: .; D: TRBD1; V: TRBV6-5; DNA: TGTGCCAGCAGTTACTCGGGACAGGGGATTTACGAGCAGTACTTC; CDR3: CASSYSGQGIYEQYF
J: TRBJ1-1; size: .; D: .; V: TRBV11-1; DNA: TGTGCCAGCACCCAGGCGGGGGCTGGCACTGAAGCTTTCTTT; CDR3: CASTQAGAGTEAFF
J: TRBJ1-1; size: .; D: .; V: TRBV6-5; DNA: TGTGCCAGCAGAGGGGGGTTGAACACTGAAGCTTTCTTT; CDR3: CASRGGLNTEAFF
J: TRBJ1-4; size: .; D: .; V: TRBV11-2; DNA: TGTGCCAGCAGCTTAGTGGGGGTTCCTAATGAAAAACTGTTTTTT; CDR3: CASSLVGVPNEKLFF
J: TRBJ2-7; size: .; D: TRBD1; V: TRBV19; DNA: TGTGCCAGTAGAATAGGACAGGGTGGAACCTACGAGCAGTACTTC; CDR3: CASRIGQGGTYEQYF
J: TRBJ1-6; size: .; D: .; V: TRBV7-8; DNA: TGTGCCAGCAGCCCGGCGGGCGGCGTAATTGGCTCACCCCTCCACTTT; CDR3: CASSPAGGVIGSPLHF
J: TRBJ1-1; size: .; D: TRBD1; V: TRBV3-1/TRBV3-2; DNA: TGTGCCAGCAGCCCTCCTCCAGGGGGCTCGGGCGCTTTCTTT; CDR3: CASSPPPGGSGAFF
J: TRBJ1-5; size: .; D: .; V: TRBV5-1; DNA: TGCGCCAGCAGCTTCATAGGGGGTGGTCAGCCCCAGCATTTT; CDR3: CASSFIGGGQPQHF
J: TRBJ1-1; size: .; D: .; V: TRBV28; DNA: TGTGCCAGCGGCAGGCTTTACACTGAAGCTTTCTTT; CDR3: CASGRLYTEAFF
J: TRBJ2-5; size: once; D: .; V: TRBV5-6; DNA: TGTGCCAGCAGCTTGGGACGGGCCCAAGAGACCCAGTACTTC; CDR3: CASSLGRAQETQYF
J: TRBJ2-3; size: .; D: .; V: TRBV2; DNA: TGTGCCAGCAGGAGGGGCCGCGCTAGCACAGATACGCAGTATTTT; CDR3: CASRRGRASTDTQYF
J: TRBJ1-1; size: few; D: .; V: TRBV15; DNA: TGTGCCACCGGGACGGCGAACACTGAAGCTTTCTTT; CDR3: CATGTANTEAFF
J: TRBJ1-1; size: .; D: .; V: TRBV7-8; DNA: TGTGCCAGCAGTCCAACAGGGAAGAACACTGAAGCTTTCTTT; CDR3: CASSPTGKNTEAFF
J: TRBJ2-5; size: .; D: .; V: TRBV5-5; DNA: TGTGCCAGCAGCTTGGCTTCGAACCAAGAGACCCAGTACTTC; CDR3: CASSLASNQETQYF
J: TRBJ2-7; size: .; D: .; V: TRBV28; DNA: TGTGCCAGCGCCCCGGGACTGGGTTACTACGAGCAGTACTTC; CDR3: CASAPGLGYYEQYF
J: TRBJ1-1; size: .; D: .; V: TRBV24-1; DNA: TGTGCCACCAGTGGTCCCCGGGGGACTGAAGCTTTCTTT; CDR3: CATSGPRGTEAFF
J: TRBJ1-1; size: .; D: TRBD1; V: TRBV7-2; DNA: TGTGCCAGCAGCTTACAGGGACAGGGGGCGATTGGGAACACTGAAGCTTTCTTT; CDR3: CASSLQGQGAIGNTEAFF
J: TRBJ1-2; size: .; D: .; V: TRBV6-5; DNA: TGTGCCAGCAGATTGAATGAGGGCTATGGCTACACCTTC; CDR3: CASRLNEGYGYTF
J: TRBJ2-3; size: .; D: TRBD2; V: TRBV19; DNA: TGTGCCACCGAAGCGACTAGCGGGAGTGGAGATACGCAGTATTTT; CDR3: CATEATSGSGDTQYF
J: TRBJ2-7; size: .; D: .; V: TRBV18; DNA: TGTGCCAGCTCACCCTATCAGGGACGTAACGAGCAGTACTTC; CDR3: CASSPYQGRNEQYF
J: TRBJ2-3; size: .; D: .; V: TRBV11-3; DNA: TGTGCCAGCAGCATCGAGGGGGGAGATACGCAGTATTTT; CDR3: CASSIEGGDTQYF
J: TRBJ1-5; size: .; D: .; V: TRBV5-5; DNA: TGTGCCAGCAGCTTGTTGGGGTATCGTCGGGATTTAGGCAATCAGCCCCAGCATTTT; CDR3: CASSLLGYRRDLGNQPQHF
J: TRBJ1-6; size: .; D: .; V: TRBV14; DNA: TGTGCCAGCAGCCAATGGAGAGGGGGTTCACCCCTCCACTTT; CDR3: CASSQWRGGSPLHF